This T cell receptor beta chain was sequenced during a study of read filtering for tumor transcriptome and immune sequencing. Looking at the study overall: Patients were 17 male and about 14 female, mean age approximately 70 years, range about 45 to 85. Fewer than 10 patients were R-ISS I, approximately 15 were R-ISS II, 7 were R-ISS III. After DNase treatment, RNA was made into whole-transcriptome libraries.

Trimming shortened V by 0 bases and J by 6 bases, and 14 bases separated the two germline ends. The CDR3 totals 15 residues. The germline gives CDR1 SGHTA, CDR2 FQGTGA. The study, taken as a whole, reports: Roughly 82% of IR-seq clonotypes had a single read, yet these held 3.5% to 4.5% of reads.

Comments on this clonotype: Antigen specificity is unknown.

The library was built from 400 to 500 ng RNA with molecular barcoded adaptors for alpha/delta and beta/gamma chains. TCRdb ran MiXCR on the reads and lists one entry per CDR3 protein. Counted here are tens of thousands of distinct CDR3 sequences, around a sixth occurring once; the ten biggest clones make up roughly 17%. This chain connects TRBV7-3 to TRBJ1-1; D not certain. This clonotype was sampled from a donor older than 35 with multiple myeloma. Sequencing was carried out using a population of CD138-negative cells sorted from bone marrow. CDR3 bases: TGTGCCAGCAGCTTAACGCAATTAGGTAACGCTGAAGCTTTCTTT. It yields the protein CASSLTQLGNAEAFF.